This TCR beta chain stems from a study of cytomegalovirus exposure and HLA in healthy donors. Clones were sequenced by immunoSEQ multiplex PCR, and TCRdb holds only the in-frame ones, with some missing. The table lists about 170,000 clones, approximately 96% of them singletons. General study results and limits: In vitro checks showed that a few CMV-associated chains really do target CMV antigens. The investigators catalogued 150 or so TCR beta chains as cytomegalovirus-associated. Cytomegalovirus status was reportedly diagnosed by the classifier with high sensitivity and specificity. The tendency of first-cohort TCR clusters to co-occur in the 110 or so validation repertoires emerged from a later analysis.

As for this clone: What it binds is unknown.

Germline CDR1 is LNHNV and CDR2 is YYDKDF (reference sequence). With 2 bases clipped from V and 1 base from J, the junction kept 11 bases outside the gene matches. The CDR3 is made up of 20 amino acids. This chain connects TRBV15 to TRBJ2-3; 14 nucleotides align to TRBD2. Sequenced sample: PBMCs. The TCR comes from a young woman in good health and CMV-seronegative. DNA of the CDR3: TGTGCCACCAGCAGACTAAAGACTAGCGGGGGGGCAGAGGGCACAGATACGCAGTATTTT. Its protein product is CATSRLKTSGGAEGTDTQYF.